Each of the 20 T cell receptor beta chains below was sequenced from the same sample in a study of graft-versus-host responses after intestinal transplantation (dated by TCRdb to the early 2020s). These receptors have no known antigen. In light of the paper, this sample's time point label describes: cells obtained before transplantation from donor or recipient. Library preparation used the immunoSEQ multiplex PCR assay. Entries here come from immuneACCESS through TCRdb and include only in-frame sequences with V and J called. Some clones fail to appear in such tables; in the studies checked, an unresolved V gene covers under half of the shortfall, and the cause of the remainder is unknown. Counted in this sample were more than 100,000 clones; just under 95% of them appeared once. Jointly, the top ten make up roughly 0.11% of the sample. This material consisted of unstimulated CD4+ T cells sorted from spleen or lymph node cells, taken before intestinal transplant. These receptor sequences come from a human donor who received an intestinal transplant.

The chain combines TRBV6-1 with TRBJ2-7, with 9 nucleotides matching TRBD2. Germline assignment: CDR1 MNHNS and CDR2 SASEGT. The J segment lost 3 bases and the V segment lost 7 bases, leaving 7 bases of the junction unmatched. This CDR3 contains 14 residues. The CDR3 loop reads CASKAGGPVYEQYF. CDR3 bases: TGTGCCAGCAAGGCGGGAGGGCCAGTCTACGAGCAGTACTTC.

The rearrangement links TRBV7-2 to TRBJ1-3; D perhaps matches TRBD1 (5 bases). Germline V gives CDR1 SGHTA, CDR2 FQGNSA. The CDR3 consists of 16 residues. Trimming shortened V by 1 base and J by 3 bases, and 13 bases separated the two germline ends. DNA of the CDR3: TGTGCCAGCAGCTTAGTAATCGGGGCTCATGGAAACACCATATATTTT. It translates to CASSLVIGAHGNTIYF. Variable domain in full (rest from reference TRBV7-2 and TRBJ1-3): GAGVSQSPSNKVTEKGKDVELRCDPISGHTALYWYRQSLGQGLEFLIYFQGNSAPDKSGLPSDRFSAERTGGSVSTLTIQRTQQEDSAVYLCASSLVIGAHGNTIYFGEGSWLTVV.

This CDR3 is CASSVQGGHEQYF. In DNA, the CDR3 is TGCGCCAGCAGTGTACAGGGGGGCCACGAGCAGTACTTC. The J gene is TRBJ2-7, the V gene TRBV10-1; 8 nucleotides align to TRBD1. This CDR3 has 13 residues. With V trimmed by 4 bases and J by 5 bases, 4 bases remained unmatched. Germline lookup yields CDR1 WNHNN and CDR2 SYGVQD (reference sequence).

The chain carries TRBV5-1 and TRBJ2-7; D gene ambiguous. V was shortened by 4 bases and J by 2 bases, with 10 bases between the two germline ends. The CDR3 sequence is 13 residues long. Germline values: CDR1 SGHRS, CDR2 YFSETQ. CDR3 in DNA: TGCGCCAGCAGCCAAACCTCACCCTACGAGCAGTACTTC. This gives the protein CASSQTSPYEQYF.

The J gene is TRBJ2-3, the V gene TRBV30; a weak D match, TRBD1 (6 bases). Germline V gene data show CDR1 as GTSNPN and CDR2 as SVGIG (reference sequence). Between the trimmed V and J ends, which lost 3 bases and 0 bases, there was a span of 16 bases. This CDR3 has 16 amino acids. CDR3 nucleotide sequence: TGTGCCTGGAGCGCCGGGACAATTGAGAGCACAGATACGCAGTATTTT. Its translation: CAWSAGTIESTDTQYF.

CDR3 amino acids: CASSEGQGPYEQYF. CDR3 DNA sequence: TGCGCCAGCAGCGAAGGACAGGGGCCCTACGAGCAGTACTTC. The gene calls are TRBV5-1 and TRBJ2-7; TRBD1 matches at 9 bases. Germline trimming cut 4 bases from V and 2 bases from J; bases unmatched to any gene: 4. Germline CDR1 reads SGHRS; CDR2 reads YFSETQ. The CDR3 totals 14 residues.

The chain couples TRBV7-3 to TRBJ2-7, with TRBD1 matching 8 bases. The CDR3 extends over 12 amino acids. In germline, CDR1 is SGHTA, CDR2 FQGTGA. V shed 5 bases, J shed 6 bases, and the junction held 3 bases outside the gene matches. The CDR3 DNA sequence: TGTGCCAGCAGCGAAGACAGGGGCGAGCAGTACTTC. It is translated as CASSEDRGEQYF.

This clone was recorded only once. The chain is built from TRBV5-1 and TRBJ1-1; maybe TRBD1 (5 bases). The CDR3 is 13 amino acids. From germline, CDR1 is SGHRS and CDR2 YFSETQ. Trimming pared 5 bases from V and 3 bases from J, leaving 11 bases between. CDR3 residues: CASSFSGDTEAFF. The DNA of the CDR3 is TGCGCCAGCAGTTTCTCGGGGGACACTGAAGCTTTCTTT.

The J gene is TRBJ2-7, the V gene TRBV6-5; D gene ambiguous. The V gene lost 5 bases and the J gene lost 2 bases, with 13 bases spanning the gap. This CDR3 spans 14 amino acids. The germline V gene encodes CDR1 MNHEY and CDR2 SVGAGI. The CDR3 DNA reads TGTGCCAGCAGTCTGGGCGGCGGTACCTACGAGCAGTACTTC. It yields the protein CASSLGGGTYEQYF.

For the CDR3, the DNA is TGTGCCAGCAGCTCCCGGACGGGTGGCTACACCTTC. The encoded protein is CASSSRTGGYTF. This sequence joins TRBV5-5 and TRBJ1-2; D gene unclear. The CDR3 sequence is 12 residues long. Germline lookup yields CDR1 SGHKS and CDR2 YYEKEE (reference sequence). The ends were cut back, 3 bases at V and 7 bases at J, with 10 bases in the middle.

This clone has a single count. CDR3 in DNA: TGTGCCAGCAGCCCTCAGGGGAGTTACAATGAGCAGTTCTTC. Amino acids: CASSPQGSYNEQFF. The chain links TRBV7-3 to TRBJ2-1; the D gene is possibly TRBD1 (6 bases). The CDR3 length is 14 residues. Germline CDR1 reads SGHTA; CDR2 reads FQGTGA. Trimming stripped 5 bases from V and 4 bases from J, with 12 bases between.

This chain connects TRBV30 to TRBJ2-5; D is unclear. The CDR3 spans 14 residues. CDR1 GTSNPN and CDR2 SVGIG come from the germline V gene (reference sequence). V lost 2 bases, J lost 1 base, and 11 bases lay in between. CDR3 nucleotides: TGTGCCTGGAGTAAATTGAGTGGCCAAGAGACCCAGTACTTC. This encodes CAWSKLSGQETQYF.

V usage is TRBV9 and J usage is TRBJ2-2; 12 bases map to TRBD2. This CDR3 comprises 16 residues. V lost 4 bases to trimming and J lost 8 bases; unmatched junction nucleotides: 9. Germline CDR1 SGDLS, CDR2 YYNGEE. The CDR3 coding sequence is TGTGCCAGCAGCCCTAGACTAGCGGGGGAAACTGGGGAGCTGTTTTTT. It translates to CASSPRLAGETGELFF.

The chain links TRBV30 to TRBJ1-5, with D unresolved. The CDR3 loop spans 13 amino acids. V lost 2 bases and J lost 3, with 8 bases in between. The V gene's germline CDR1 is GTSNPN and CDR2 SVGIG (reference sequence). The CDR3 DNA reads TGTGCCTGGAGTCCAACCACCAATCAGCCCCAGCATTTT. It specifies CAWSPTTNQPQHF.

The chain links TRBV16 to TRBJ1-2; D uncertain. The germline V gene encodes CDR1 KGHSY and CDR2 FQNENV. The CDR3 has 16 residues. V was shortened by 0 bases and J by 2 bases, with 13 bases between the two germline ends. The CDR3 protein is CASSQSIKRMNYGYTF. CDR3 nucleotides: TGTGCCAGCAGCCAATCGATTAAACGGATGAACTATGGCTACACCTTC.

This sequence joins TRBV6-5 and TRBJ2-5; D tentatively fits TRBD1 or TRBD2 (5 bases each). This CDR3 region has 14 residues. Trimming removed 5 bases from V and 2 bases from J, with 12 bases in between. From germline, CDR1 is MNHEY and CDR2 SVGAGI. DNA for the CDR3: TGTGCCAGCAGTGAGGGACCCGGGCAAGAGACCCAGTACTTC. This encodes CASSEGPGQETQYF.

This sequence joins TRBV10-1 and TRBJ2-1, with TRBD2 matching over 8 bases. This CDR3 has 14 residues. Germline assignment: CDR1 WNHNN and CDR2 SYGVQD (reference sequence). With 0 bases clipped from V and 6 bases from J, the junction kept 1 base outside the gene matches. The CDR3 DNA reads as TGCGCCAGCAGTGAGTCCAGCGGGAGCAATGAGCAGTTCTTC. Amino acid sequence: CASSESSGSNEQFF.

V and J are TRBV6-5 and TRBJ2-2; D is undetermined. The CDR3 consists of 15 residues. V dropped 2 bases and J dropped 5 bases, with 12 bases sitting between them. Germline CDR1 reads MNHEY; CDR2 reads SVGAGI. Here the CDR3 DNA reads TGTGCCAGCAGTTACGCGGCGTTGGTAACCGGGGAGCTGTTTTTT. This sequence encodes CASSYAALVTGELFF.

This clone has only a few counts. Written as DNA, the CDR3 is TGTGCCAGCAGTGAAAGATACGGGTTACGAGTCACTGAAGCTTTCTTT. It codes for CASSERYGLRVTEAFF. The chain employs TRBV6-1 and TRBJ1-1; D call uncertain. Deletions cut 2 bases from V and 4 bases from J, with 17 bases between. The CDR3 loop spans 16 amino acids. The V gene's germline CDR1 is MNHNS and CDR2 SASEGT.

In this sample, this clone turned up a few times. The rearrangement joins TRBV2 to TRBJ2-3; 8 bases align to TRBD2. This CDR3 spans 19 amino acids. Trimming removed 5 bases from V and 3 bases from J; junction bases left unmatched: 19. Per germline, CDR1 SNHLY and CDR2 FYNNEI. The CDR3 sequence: CASSSPPTGLADLTDTQYF. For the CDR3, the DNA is TGTGCCAGCAGTAGCCCCCCCACAGGACTAGCAGATTTAACAGATACGCAGTATTTT.